This T cell receptor (beta chain) emerged from a study of OX40 agonist ivuxolimab in advanced cancers. The study in broad terms: Ivuxolimab was a fully human IgG2 agonistic monoclonal antibody targeting the costimulatory receptor OX40 (CD134). Intravenous ivuxolimab was administered to patients every 2 weeks at six dose levels: 0.01, 0.1, 0.3, 1.5, 3 and 10 mg/kg. Of the 50 to 55 patients in dose escalation, approximately 20 had hepatocellular carcinoma, some 15 had melanoma, 9 had renal cell carcinoma and 9 had head and neck cancer. The dose-escalation cohort was almost 85% male with a mean age of around 62 years, ranging from roughly 20 to 85. Prior anti-PD-1, anti-PD-L1 or anti-CTLA-4 therapy was permitted, and 30% to 45% of dose-escalation patients had received checkpoint inhibitors. Partial responses occurred in three dose-escalation patients, of whom one had hepatocellular carcinoma and two had cutaneous melanoma. The purpose of peripheral TCRbeta sequencing was to test whether ivuxolimab changed TCR sequence diversity and led to clonal T-cell expansion. The monotherapy dose-escalation portion (N ≈ 56 patients) of the phase I ivuxolimab trial is reported in the paper.

Genomic DNA was extracted from sorted cells for sequencing of the TCRbeta CDR3 region. The immunoSEQ Assay was used for sequencing of TCRbeta CDR3 regions. TCRdb mirrors the immuneACCESS table, restricted to in-frame sequences. Some clones are absent from its copies; in checked studies, under half trace to an unresolved V gene, and the reason for the others is unknown. The sample table contains approximately 60,000 clones; only one count was recorded for 77% of them. The ten largest make up 5% to 6.5% of the sample. The trial excluded patients who had a history of autoimmune disease or were on systemic immunosuppression. In every dose cohort, peripheral blood was drawn for TCR sequencing at baseline, cycle 4 day 1, and cycle 7 day 1. The samples were drawn from a first-in-human, open-label, multicenter phase I dose-escalation trial of ivuxolimab. Adults with locally advanced or metastatic head and neck squamous cell, hepatocellular, melanoma or renal cell carcinoma were enrolled in the trial. Before TCR sequencing, CD4+ and CD8+ T cells were separately sorted from peripheral blood.

The germline ends are 13 bases apart after V is trimmed by 8 bases and J by 4 bases. Sequences LNHDA (CDR1) and SQIVND (CDR2) are obtained from the germline V gene (reference sequence). Taken from cysteine to phenylalanine, the CDR3 has 13 residues. Kept here is only the CDR3 DNA, which spans 39 bases and is read in frame from base 1. Comment on this clone: This clone's antigen is unknown. The input lacks base qualities; no much larger clone sits a single base away.

What the study reported, not specific to this receptor: Low levels of normalized T-cell clonal expansion were also seen in some patients who did not respond. At doses from 0.1 to 3.0 mg/kg, clonal expansion was seen in both CD4+ and CD8+ blood T cells between baseline and week 6. Partial responders in the 0.1-3.0 mg/kg groups had among the lowest normalized peripheral clonal expansion, especially among CD8+ T cells. Which antigens the clonally expanded peripheral T cells were specific for was not determined. After ivuxolimab, more expanded clones were found on average in CD8+ T cells than in CD4+ T cells.

Sequenced here: CD4+ or CD8+ T cells sorted from blood, sampled in a trial of the OX40 agonist ivuxolimab. This TCR came from an adult with an advanced solid tumor such as melanoma, head and neck, liver or kidney cancer. The V gene is TRBV19 and the J gene is TRBJ2-3; TRBD2 is perhaps the D gene, given 7 matching bases. Here the CDR3 is given as CASCRGGPDTQYF. The DNA is TGTGCCAGTTGTAGGGGGGGCCCAGATACGCAGTATTTT. Supplemented by the reference TRBV19 and TRBJ2-3 proteins around the CDR3, the complete variable domain is DGGITQSPKYLFRKEGQNVTLSCEQNLNHDAMYWYRQDPGQGLRLIYYSQIVNDFQKGDIAEGYSVSREKKESFPLTVTSAQKNPTAFYLCASCRGGPDTQYFGPGTRLTVL.